The 5 T cell receptor beta chains presented below share a single source sample, sequenced in a study of cytomegalovirus exposure and HLA in healthy donors (dated by TCRdb to 2016 to 2017). The library was made by the immunoSEQ multiplex PCR assay. The multiplex PCR relied on a mix of 60 forward primers for TCR Vbeta segments and 13 reverse primers for TCR Jbeta segments. TCRdb carries this immuneACCESS record with in-frame sequences only. Its versions omit some clonotypes, under half of them owing to an unresolved V gene in the studies checked, with the rest unexplained. The sample contains roughly 200,000 clones, 85% of them found a single time. The ten largest clones take up about 2% of the sample. Sequenced material: PBMCs. The source is a woman aged 45 to 65 in good health and CMV-seronegative.

This chain connects TRBV5-1 to TRBJ1-6, with unresolved D. Between the trimmed V and J ends, which lost 3 bases and 7 bases, there was a span of 11 bases. The CDR3 spans 14 residues. The germline gives CDR1 SGHRS, CDR2 YFSETQ. For the CDR3, the DNA is TGCGCCAGCAGCTCGCAGACCGGGAATTCACCCCTCCACTTT. Amino acid sequence: CASSSQTGNSPLHF.

The chain couples TRBV9 to TRBJ1-1, with D perhaps matching TRBD1 (6 bases). Germline-derived CDR1 and CDR2 are SGDLS and YYNGEE. The CDR3 is 16 amino acids. The germline V and J ends were trimmed by 3 bases and 1 base, with 16 bases remaining between them. This CDR3 is CASSDPTTGKNTEAFF. CDR3 coding DNA: TGTGCCAGCAGCGACCCCACAACAGGGAAGAACACTGAAGCTTTCTTT.

J is TRBJ2-1 and V is TRBV30; 10 bases match TRBD2. The V gene end was trimmed by 0 bases and the J gene end by 8 bases; junction bases not matched to a gene: 7. Germline CDR1 is GTSNPN and CDR2 is SVGIG (reference sequence). This CDR3 spans 15 amino acids. CDR3 bases: TGTGCCTGGAGTGTGGTAGCGGGAGGTTTCGATGAGCAGTTCTTC. Encoded protein: CAWSVVAGGFDEQFF.

This chain links TRBV28 with TRBJ2-7, with 9 nucleotides matching TRBD1. Germline V gene data show CDR1 as MDHEN and CDR2 as SYDVKM. The CDR3 covers 15 residues. The J segment lost 2 bases and the V segment lost 8 bases, leaving 10 bases of the junction unmatched. CDR3 bases: TGTGCCAGCTCTACCCCGGGACAGGGCACCTACGAGCAGTACTTC. Its protein product is CASSTPGQGTYEQYF. Drawing the rest from reference TRBV28 and TRBJ2-7, the complete variable domain is DVKVTQSSRYLVKRTGEKVFLECVQDMDHENMFWYRQDPGLGLRLIYFSYDVKMKEKGDIPEGYSVSREKKERFSLILESASTNQTSMYLCASSTPGQGTYEQYFGPGTRLTVT.

The V and J genes are TRBV30 and TRBJ2-2, with 16 bases matching TRBD2. With 3 bases clipped from V and 1 base from J, the junction kept 5 bases outside the gene matches. The CDR3 is 18 residues long. Germline V gene lookup returns CDR1 GTSNPN and CDR2 SVGIG (reference sequence). CDR3 nucleotide sequence: TGTGCCTGGAGGGGGACTAGCGGGAGGGCTTTGAACACCGGGGAGCTGTTTTTT. The encoded protein is CAWRGTSGRALNTGELFF.